Listed below are T cell receptor beta chains from one sample, sequenced in a study of blood T cells in healthy people across ages. MiXCR, run by TCRdb on the 5' RACE reads, gives a single entry per CDR3 protein. Of 600,000 to 1,000,000 distinct CDR3 sequences in the sample, 20% to 30% are singletons; the top ten hold around 3.6%. Separately, the same data were catalogued under a study of T cells of mothers and their children.

Sequenced: blood. Every receptor here comes from a boy younger than 18 in good health. CDR3s include the opening cysteine and the closing phenylalanine or tryptophan. D genes are given only for firm matches. Clone size is shown for a subset of rows, as once, few, many or a class of expanded clone.

v_gene: TRBV5-5
j_gene: TRBJ1-2
abundance: NA
d_gene: NA
CDR3nt: TGTGCCAGCAGCTTGGTGTCCGAAGCTAACTATGGCTACACCTTC
CDR3aa: CASSLVSEANYGYTF

v_gene: TRBV6-2/TRBV6-3
j_gene: TRBJ2-1
abundance: NA
d_gene: TRBD1
CDR3nt: TGTGCCGGCACAGGGGACTCCTACAATGAGCAGTTCTTC
CDR3aa: CAGTGDSYNEQFF

v_gene: TRBV5-1
j_gene: TRBJ1-2
abundance: few
d_gene: TRBD1
CDR3nt: TGCGCCAGCAGCTTCTTCAGGGGGGGCTATGGCTACACCTTC
CDR3aa: CASSFFRGGYGYTF

v_gene: TRBV28
j_gene: TRBJ1-4
abundance: few
d_gene: NA
CDR3nt: TGTGCCAGCAGTGAAATGGGACAAACGGCGAATGAAAAACTGTTTTTT
CDR3aa: CASSEMGQTANEKLFF

v_gene: TRBV4-3
j_gene: TRBJ2-7
abundance: NA
d_gene: NA
CDR3nt: TGCGCCAGCAGCCAAGAAAGGGAGACCGACTACGAGCAGTACTTC
CDR3aa: CASSQERETDYEQYF

v_gene: TRBV19
j_gene: TRBJ2-5
abundance: NA
d_gene: NA
CDR3nt: TGTGCCAGTAGTTGGAACAGCGGACCACAAGAGACCCAGTACTTC
CDR3aa: CASSWNSGPQETQYF

v_gene: TRBV15
j_gene: TRBJ2-1
abundance: NA
d_gene: NA
CDR3nt: TGTGCCACCAGCAGAGATTTGGACGCGGCGGGTTCCTACAATGAGCAGTTCTTC
CDR3aa: CATSRDLDAAGSYNEQFF

v_gene: TRBV29-1
j_gene: TRBJ2-1
abundance: NA
d_gene: TRBD2
CDR3nt: TGCAGCGCATCTAGCGGGAGAGCCTACAATGAGCAGTTCTTC
CDR3aa: CSASSGRAYNEQFF

v_gene: TRBV6-5
j_gene: TRBJ2-7
abundance: few
d_gene: NA
CDR3nt: TGTGCCAGCAGCATCGGTGGGCAGGGGTCCTACGAGCAGTACTTC
CDR3aa: CASSIGGQGSYEQYF

v_gene: TRBV5-1
j_gene: TRBJ2-7
abundance: few
d_gene: TRBD1
CDR3nt: TGCGCCAGCAGCGACCGGACAGGCGGAAGCTCCTACGAGCAGTACTTC
CDR3aa: CASSDRTGGSSYEQYF

v_gene: TRBV5-1
j_gene: TRBJ1-4
abundance: NA
d_gene: NA
CDR3nt: TGCGCCAGCAGCTCACAGGGTGGCGAAAAACTGTTTTTT
CDR3aa: CASSSQGGEKLFF

v_gene: TRBV4-3
j_gene: TRBJ1-1
abundance: NA
d_gene: NA
CDR3nt: TGCGCCAGCAGCCAAGTCGAGATGAACACTGAAGCTTTCTTT
CDR3aa: CASSQVEMNTEAFF

v_gene: TRBV7-2
j_gene: TRBJ1-1
abundance: NA
d_gene: NA
CDR3nt: TGTGCCAGCAGCATTCTCCGACTGGGCACTGAAGCTTTCTTT
CDR3aa: CASSILRLGTEAFF

v_gene: TRBV4-3
j_gene: TRBJ2-1
abundance: NA
d_gene: NA
CDR3nt: TGCGCCAGCAGCCAAGTCAGGGGCAATGAGCAGTTCTTC
CDR3aa: CASSQVRGNEQFF

v_gene: TRBV28
j_gene: TRBJ2-4
abundance: NA
d_gene: TRBD2
CDR3nt: TGTGCCAGCAGCCCTTACTGGGACGACTCTGCGGGGGGGATTCAGTACTTC
CDR3aa: CASSPYWDDSAGGIQYF

v_gene: TRBV20-1
j_gene: TRBJ1-1
abundance: NA
d_gene: NA
CDR3nt: TGCAGTGCTAGCGAACAGGGATTAAACACTGAAGCTTTCTTT
CDR3aa: CSASEQGLNTEAFF

v_gene: TRBV5-1
j_gene: TRBJ2-6
abundance: few
d_gene: NA
CDR3nt: TGCGCCAGCAGCTTGGAAGGGATTAGCTCTGGGGCCAACGTCCTGACTTTC
CDR3aa: CASSLEGISSGANVLTF

v_gene: TRBV7-7
j_gene: TRBJ2-5
abundance: few
d_gene: TRBD2
CDR3nt: TGTGCTAGCAGCCCCGGGACTAGCGGGTTCCAAGAGACCCAGTACTTC
CDR3aa: CASSPGTSGFQETQYF

v_gene: TRBV3-1
j_gene: TRBJ2-1
abundance: NA
d_gene: TRBD1
CDR3nt: TGTGCCAGCAGCCGAGGACAGGGATCTGAGCAGTTCTTC
CDR3aa: CASSRGQGSEQFF

v_gene: TRBV29-1
j_gene: TRBJ2-1
abundance: few
d_gene: TRBD2
CDR3nt: TGCAGCGTCGCAGCGGGAGTCGCCCACAATGAGCAGTTCTTC
CDR3aa: CSVAAGVAHNEQFF

v_gene: TRBV20-1
j_gene: TRBJ2-7
abundance: few
d_gene: NA
CDR3nt: TGCAGTGCTAGAGCGGGAGCCTACGAGCAGTACTTC
CDR3aa: CSARAGAYEQYF

v_gene: TRBV6-5
j_gene: TRBJ2-5
abundance: NA
d_gene: NA
CDR3nt: TGTGCCAGCAGTTACTCAAGGGTCTTCCAAGAGACCCAGTACTTC
CDR3aa: CASSYSRVFQETQYF

v_gene: TRBV3-1
j_gene: TRBJ2-7
abundance: NA
d_gene: NA
CDR3nt: TGTGCCAGCAGCCTAGGGTCGTTTGGAGGGCTCTACGAGCAGTACTTC
CDR3aa: CASSLGSFGGLYEQYF

v_gene: TRBV4-2
j_gene: TRBJ2-3
abundance: NA
d_gene: TRBD2
CDR3nt: TGTGCCAGCAGCCAAGGTTTTTGGCTAGCGGGACGGACGCAGTATTTT
CDR3aa: CASSQGFWLAGRTQYF

v_gene: TRBV6-6
j_gene: TRBJ1-4
abundance: NA
d_gene: NA
CDR3nt: TGTGCCAGCACAGGCCGGTCTGCAACTAATGAAAAACTGTTTTTT
CDR3aa: CASTGRSATNEKLFF

v_gene: TRBV5-1
j_gene: TRBJ1-2
abundance: few
d_gene: TRBD1
CDR3nt: TGCGCCAGCAGCTACGGGACAGGGGTGGATGGCTACACCTTC
CDR3aa: CASSYGTGVDGYTF

v_gene: TRBV7-2
j_gene: TRBJ2-7
abundance: NA
d_gene: NA
CDR3nt: TGTGCCAGCAGCTTAGGGGGGTACAGCTCCTACGAGCAGTACTTC
CDR3aa: CASSLGGYSSYEQYF

v_gene: TRBV5-6
j_gene: TRBJ2-7
abundance: NA
d_gene: NA
CDR3nt: TGTGCCAGCGGCTACGGACAGATCTACGAGCAGTACTTC
CDR3aa: CASGYGQIYEQYF

v_gene: TRBV2
j_gene: TRBJ2-5
abundance: many
d_gene: NA
CDR3nt: TGTGCCAGCAGGAAACAGACAGGCCCCCAAGAGACCCAGTACTTC
CDR3aa: CASRKQTGPQETQYF

v_gene: TRBV28
j_gene: TRBJ2-7
abundance: few
d_gene: NA
CDR3nt: TGTGCCAGCACCTCATTTGGGCCCGAGCAGTACTTC
CDR3aa: CASTSFGPEQYF

v_gene: TRBV29-1
j_gene: TRBJ1-1
abundance: few
d_gene: NA
CDR3nt: TGCAGTGTTGAATATCCTGAAGCTTTCTTT
CDR3aa: CSVEYPEAFF

v_gene: TRBV7-2
j_gene: TRBJ2-2
abundance: NA
d_gene: NA
CDR3nt: TGTGCCAGCAGCTTAACTTCAGGGTCCGGGGAGCTGTTTTTT
CDR3aa: CASSLTSGSGELFF

v_gene: TRBV3-1
j_gene: TRBJ2-2
abundance: NA
d_gene: NA
CDR3nt: TGTGCCAGCAGCCAGGGGGCCCCTCCGAACACCGGGGAGCTGTTTTTT
CDR3aa: CASSQGAPPNTGELFF

v_gene: TRBV5-1
j_gene: TRBJ2-1
abundance: NA
d_gene: NA
CDR3nt: TGCGCCAGCAGCTTCGGGCAGTATTTGAAACACAATGGGCAGTTCTTC
CDR3aa: CASSFGQYLKHNGQFF

v_gene: TRBV29-1
j_gene: TRBJ2-2
abundance: NA
d_gene: TRBD1
CDR3nt: TGCAGCGTTGTAGCAGGACAGGGGTTCGGGGAGCTGTTTTTT
CDR3aa: CSVVAGQGFGELFF

v_gene: TRBV4-2
j_gene: TRBJ2-7
abundance: few
d_gene: TRBD2
CDR3nt: TGTGCCAGCAGCCAAACCTGGAGCGGGAGCTACGAGCAGTACTTC
CDR3aa: CASSQTWSGSYEQYF

v_gene: TRBV4-1
j_gene: TRBJ2-6
abundance: NA
d_gene: NA
CDR3nt: TGCGCCAGCAGACCCGGGGGCTCTGGGGCCAACGCCCTGACTTTC
CDR3aa: CASRPGGSGANALTF

v_gene: TRBV7-9
j_gene: TRBJ2-5
abundance: few
d_gene: NA
CDR3nt: TGTGCCAGCATCGGGGTGCGGCAGCAACAAGAGACCCAGTACTTC
CDR3aa: CASIGVRQQQETQYF

v_gene: TRBV27
j_gene: TRBJ1-5
abundance: few
d_gene: TRBD1
CDR3nt: TGTGCCAGCAGTCCACAGGGGGCGAACAATCAGCCCCAGCATTTT
CDR3aa: CASSPQGANNQPQHF

v_gene: TRBV4-2
j_gene: TRBJ2-3
abundance: NA
d_gene: NA
CDR3nt: TGTGCCAGCAGCCAAGAAACCCTTACTCTGGAAGATACGCAGTATTTT
CDR3aa: CASSQETLTLEDTQYF

v_gene: TRBV7-9
j_gene: TRBJ1-4
abundance: NA
d_gene: TRBD1
CDR3nt: TGTGCCAGCAGCCCTCAACGACAGGGCTATTATGAAAAACTGTTTTTT
CDR3aa: CASSPQRQGYYEKLFF

v_gene: TRBV12-3/TRBV12-4
j_gene: TRBJ1-5
abundance: few
d_gene: NA
CDR3nt: TGTGCCAGCAGAACAGGGTCTCAGCCCCAGCATTTT
CDR3aa: CASRTGSQPQHF

v_gene: TRBV20-1
j_gene: TRBJ2-3
abundance: few
d_gene: TRBD2
CDR3nt: TGCAGTGCTAGTCGGCTAGCGGGGCAGACAGATACGCAGTATTTT
CDR3aa: CSASRLAGQTDTQYF

v_gene: TRBV5-1
j_gene: TRBJ2-3
abundance: few
d_gene: NA
CDR3nt: TGCGCCAGCAGCCTGGGACTCACGTTCACAGATACGCAGTATTTT
CDR3aa: CASSLGLTFTDTQYF